The clone carrying this T cell receptor beta chain was observed a few times. Its antigen remains unidentified. Libraries were prepared by immunoSEQ multiplex PCR; TCRdb keeps only in-frame clonotypes and omits some of them. The sample includes 2 million to 2.5 million clones, 93% seen only once; the top ten take roughly 0.36%. The data were taken from a study of shared clonotypes between healthy human individuals. The CDR3 totals 13 residues. Germline CDR1 SGHTA, CDR2 FQGNSA. V was trimmed by 5 bases and J by 4 bases, leaving 11 bases between them. Recent vaccinations or acute infections were absent in the healthy HIV-negative adult donors. Study-level findings and limits: Non-shared clonotypes showed lower generation probabilities than clonotypes common to all four donors. The study found 4.5% to 6% of naive CD4 clonotypes shared across a handful of donors.

The sample consisted of naive CD4+ T cells from PBMCs. This sample's subset: CD45RA+ positively selected. This TCR was sampled from a man younger than 30 in good health. Some clones in this sample may be carry-over from other donors' samples. This chain joins TRBV7-2 and TRBJ1-2; D not resolved. This CDR3 reads CASSGRQPYGYTF. The CDR3 DNA reads TGTGCCAGCAGCGGCCGGCAGCCCTATGGCTACACCTTC.